These 14 T cell receptor beta chains share one sample of origin, sequenced in a study of blood T cells in healthy people across ages. The use of a sample-barcoded 5' primer and a J-beta primer mix characterized a second PCR of roughly 6 to 12 cycles. In TCRdb, the 5' RACE reads were re-called with MiXCR into one record per CDR3 protein. The sample consists of fewer than 700,000 distinct CDR3 sequences, approximately 40% of them appearing once. Sequences were obtained from blood. The origin of the receptors is a man older than 75 in good health.

The chain joins TRBV20-1 to TRBJ2-4; D is possibly TRBD1 or TRBD2 (5 bases each). CDR3 length: 14 residues. Germline V gene sequence: CDR1 DFQATT, CDR2 SNEGSKA (reference sequence). Trimming took off 1 base at V and 13 bases at J, with 20 bases between the two ends. The CDR3 protein is CSARGPGAGYEQYF. In DNA, the CDR3 is TGCAGTGCTAGAGGGCCCGGGGCGGGCTATGAGCAGTACTTC.

This clonotype was recorded once. The V call is TRBV13, the J call TRBJ2-1; TRBD2 matches at 9 bases. The CDR3 sequence is 16 residues long. V was clipped by 1 base and J by 5 bases; unmatched bases: 6. The V gene's germline CDR1 is PRHDT and CDR2 FYEKMQ (reference sequence). CDR3 sequence (DNA): TGTGCCAGCAGCTTAGAGCGGGGGGCTAAAAACAATGAGCAGTTCTTC. It encodes CASSLERGAKNNEQFF.

The chain couples TRBV7-9 to TRBJ2-5; no clear D. The CDR3 is 13 residues long. Trimming shortened V by 1 base and J by 4 bases, and 7 bases separated the two germline ends. Germline lookup yields CDR1 SEHNR and CDR2 FQNEAQ (reference sequence). The DNA for the CDR3 is TGTGCCAGCAGCTTAGATAACCGAGAGACCCAGTACTTC. Protein: CASSLDNRETQYF. The variable domain in full, with the rest retrieved from reference TRBV7-9 and TRBJ2-5, is DTGVSQNPRHKITKRGQNVTFRCDPISEHNRLYWYRQTLGQGPEFLTYFQNEAQLEKSRLLSDRFSAERPKGSFSTLEIQRTEQGDSAMYLCASSLDNRETQYFGPGTRLLVL.

This rearrangement joins TRBV20-1 to TRBJ1-2; 7 positions match TRBD1. Germline CDR1 is DFQATT and CDR2 is SNEGSKA (reference sequence). The ends lost 0 bases at V and 4 bases at J; junction bases unmatched: 11. The CDR3 length is 16 residues. The CDR3 reads CSARDKARRDSYGYTF. The CDR3 DNA is TGCAGTGCTAGAGATAAGGCGAGGCGGGACAGCTATGGCTACACCTTC.

This clonotype was seen only a few times. The chain links TRBV6-1 to TRBJ2-3, with D possibly called TRBD1 or TRBD2 (5 bases each). V was cut by 7 bases and J by 0 bases, with 14 bases left in between. The V gene's germline CDR1 is MNHNS and CDR2 SASEGT. This CDR3 comprises 15 residues. The CDR3 loop reads CASNLQGPSTDTQYF. CDR3 nucleotides: TGTGCCAGCAATCTGCAGGGACCTAGCACAGATACGCAGTATTTT.

Points on this clonotype: A much more abundant neighbour one base away suggests this may be a read error. The chain is built from TRBV5-1 and TRBJ2-3; 11 bases line up with TRBD2. Germline values: CDR1 SGHRS, CDR2 YFSETQ. J gave up 8 bases and V 2 bases, and 7 bases lay outside the gene matches. The length of the CDR3 is 15 residues. In nucleotides, the CDR3 is TGCGCCAGCAGCTTACTAGCGGGGGCTGAAGGTACGCAGTATTTT. The encoded protein is CASSLLAGAEGTQYF.

The genes are TRBV6-2 or TRBV6-3 and TRBJ2-7, with TRBD1 matching over 8 bases. The CDR3 extends over 14 amino acids. Germline lookup yields CDR1 MNHEY and CDR2 SVGEGT. With V trimmed by 7 bases and J by 3 bases, 8 bases remained unmatched. Written as DNA, the CDR3 is TGTGCCAGCACCGACGGACAGGGTAGCTACGAGCAGTACTTC. Translation: CASTDGQGSYEQYF.

This rearrangement joins TRBV2 to TRBJ2-1, with D tentatively TRBD1 (5 bases). The end of the DNA fits TRBJ2-7 better, so the J call may be wrong. Germline V gene data show CDR1 as SNHLY and CDR2 as FYNNEI. The CDR3 runs to 19 residues. For the CDR3, the DNA is TGTGCCAGCATTGGGCATGACGACAGTCCAAAAGGGTCCTACAATGAGCAGTACTTC. Residues: CASIGHDDSPKGSYNEQYF.

This sequence joins TRBV2 and TRBJ1-5, with D perhaps TRBD1 (6 bases). The V gene's germline CDR1 is SNHLY and CDR2 FYNNEI. The V end was cut by 5 bases, the J end by 9 bases, with 20 bases between. This CDR3 comprises 15 residues. The CDR3 coding sequence is TGTGCCAGCAGTCCAGAAGGGGGGGGTAGGGGGCCCCAGCATTTT. As protein: CASSPEGGGRGPQHF. The full variable domain, in which reference TRBV2 and TRBJ1-5 provide the parts outside the CDR3, is EPEVTQTPSHQVTQMGQEVILRCVPISNHLYFYWYRQILGQKVEFLVSFYNNEISEKSEIFDDQFSVERPDGSNFTLKIRSTKLEDSAMYFCASSPEGGGRGPQHFGDGTRLSIL.

The count of this clonotype is one. The genes are TRBV7-2 and TRBJ2-7; possible D gene TRBD2, 5 bases. Germline V gene data show CDR1 as SGHTA and CDR2 as FQGNSA. The CDR3 contains 14 residues. The V and J ends lost 5 bases and 3 bases respectively, with 14 bases between them. The CDR3 here is CASSPDYTGYEQYF. The CDR3 nucleotides are TGTGCCAGCAGCCCCGACTACACTGGCTACGAGCAGTACTTC.

The chain uses TRBV12-3 or TRBV12-4 and TRBJ1-1, with D tentatively TRBD1 (6 bases). Trimming stripped 1 base from V and 4 bases from J, with 10 bases between. The CDR3 length is 14 residues. This CDR3 reads CASSLVGGGTEAFF. Here the CDR3 DNA reads TGTGCCAGCAGTTTAGTAGGGGGGGGCACTGAAGCTTTCTTT.

This clonotype showed up many times. V is TRBV20-1 and J is TRBJ2-7, with D uncertain. Germline CDR1 DFQATT, CDR2 SNEGSKA (reference sequence). This CDR3 spans 13 amino acids. V lost 3 bases, J lost 3 bases, and 12 bases lay in between. In DNA, the CDR3 is TGCAGTGCTAGCGGCGGTCCCGGCTACGAGCAGTACTTC. Its translation is CSASGGPGYEQYF.

This clonotype was counted many times. This chain joins TRBV10-3 and TRBJ2-5; 9 bases line up with TRBD2. Trimming removed 1 base from V and 5 bases from J; junction bases left unmatched: 2. CDR3 length equals 14 residues. From germline, CDR1 is ENHRY and CDR2 SYGVKD. CDR3 DNA: TGTGCCATCAGTGAGTTAGCGGGAGTGGAGACCCAGTACTTC. Its protein product is CAISELAGVETQYF.

The chain links TRBV5-1 to TRBJ2-5; possibly TRBD1 for D (6 bases). The CDR3 sequence is 14 residues long. V lost 8 bases, J lost 5 bases, and 19 bases lay in between. Germline loops: CDR1 SGHRS, CDR2 YFSETQ. DNA for the CDR3: TGCGCCAGTCAGAAAGGGGGACCCTCGGAGACCCAGTACTTC. Protein: CASQKGGPSETQYF.